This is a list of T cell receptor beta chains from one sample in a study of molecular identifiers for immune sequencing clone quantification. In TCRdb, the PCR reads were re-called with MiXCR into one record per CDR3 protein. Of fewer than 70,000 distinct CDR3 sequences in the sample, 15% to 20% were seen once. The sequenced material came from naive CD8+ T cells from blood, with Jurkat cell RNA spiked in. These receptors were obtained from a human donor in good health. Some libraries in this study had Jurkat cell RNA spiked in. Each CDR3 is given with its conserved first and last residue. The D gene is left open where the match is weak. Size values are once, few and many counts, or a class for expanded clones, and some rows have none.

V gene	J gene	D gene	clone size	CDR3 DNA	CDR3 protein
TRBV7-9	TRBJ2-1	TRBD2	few	TGTGCCAGCAGCCGTAGCGGGCCCGGCTCCTACAATGAGCAGTTCTTC	CASSRSGPGSYNEQFF
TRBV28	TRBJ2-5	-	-	TGTGCCAGCAGTTCGGGACCCAGACTGGGGGAGACCCAGTACTTC	CASSSGPRLGETQYF
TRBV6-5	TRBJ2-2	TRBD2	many	TGTGCCAGCAGTTACTCGTGGGCACTAGCGCAAACGAACACCGGGGAGCTGTTTTTT	CASSYSWALAQTNTGELFF
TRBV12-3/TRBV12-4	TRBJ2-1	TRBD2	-	TGTGCCAGCAGCGCCCGACTAGCGGCCTCCTACAATGAGCAGTTCTTC	CASSARLAASYNEQFF
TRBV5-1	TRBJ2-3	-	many	TGCGCCAGCAGAGTAGACACCTTCACAGATACGCAGTATTTT	CASRVDTFTDTQYF
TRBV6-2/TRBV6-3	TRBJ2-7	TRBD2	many	TGTGCCACCAATCCTAGGACTAGCGGGGGTCTATCCTACGAGCAGTACTTC	CATNPRTSGGLSYEQYF
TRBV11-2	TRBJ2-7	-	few	TGTGCCAGCAGCTTAGTAGCAGGGGGGGGTGAGCAGTACTTC	CASSLVAGGGEQYF
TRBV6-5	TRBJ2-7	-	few	TGTGCCAGCAGTTACAATAGGGGGGGGGAGCAGTACTTC	CASSYNRGGEQYF
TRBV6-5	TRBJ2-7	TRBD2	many	TGTGCCAGCAGTTATTCAACGGGACTAGTAAAGTACGAGCAGTACTTC	CASSYSTGLVKYEQYF
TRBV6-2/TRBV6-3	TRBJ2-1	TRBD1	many	TGTGCCAGCAGAGTAGCAGGGGGCATCTGGAATGAGCAGTTCTTC	CASRVAGGIWNEQFF
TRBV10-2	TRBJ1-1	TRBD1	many	TGCGCCAGCAGTGAGTCAGGGACAGGGTACACTGAAGCTTTCTTT	CASSESGTGYTEAFF
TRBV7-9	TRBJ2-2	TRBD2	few	TGTGCCAGCAGCTTAGCGGGTAGCGGGAGCCTCGGCACCGGGGAGCTGTTTTTT	CASSLAGSGSLGTGELFF
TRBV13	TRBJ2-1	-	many	TGTGCCAGCAGCTTAGACGACAATGAGCAGTTCTTC	CASSLDDNEQFF
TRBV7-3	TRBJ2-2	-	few	TGTGCCAGCAGCTCCACCGGGGAGCTGTTTTTT	CASSSTGELFF
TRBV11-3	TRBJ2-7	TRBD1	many	TGTGCCAGCAGCTTAGTGACAGGGGGCAACGAGCAGTACTTC	CASSLVTGGNEQYF
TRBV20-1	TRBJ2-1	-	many	TGCAGTGCTAGAAGGACTAACTACAATGAGCAGTTCTTC	CSARRTNYNEQFF
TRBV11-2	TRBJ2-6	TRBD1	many	TGTGCCAGCAGTTCCCCGGGACAGGGGGCAATCTCTGGGGCCAACGTCCTGACTTTC	CASSSPGQGAISGANVLTF
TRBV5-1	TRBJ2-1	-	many	TGCGCCAGCAGCTTGGGCGGCGTTTTCCCAGAGCAGTTCTTC	CASSLGGVFPEQFF
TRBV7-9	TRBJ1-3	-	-	TGTGCCAGCAGCTTAGTGCGGGATATAATCTCTGGAAACACCATATATTTT	CASSLVRDIISGNTIYF
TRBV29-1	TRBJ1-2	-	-	TGCAGCGTCGCGGGAGCCTCTAACTATGGCTACACCTTC	CSVAGASNYGYTF
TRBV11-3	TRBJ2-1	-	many	TGTGCCAGCGAAATTGGGGGCCGCAATGAGCAGTTCTTC	CASEIGGRNEQFF
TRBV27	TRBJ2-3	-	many	TGTGCCAGCAGTGGTAGCGGCGATACGCAGTATTTT	CASSGSGDTQYF
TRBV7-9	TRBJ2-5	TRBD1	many	TGTGCCAGCAGCTTGACCGGGACAGAGGACCAAGAGACCCAGTACTTC	CASSLTGTEDQETQYF
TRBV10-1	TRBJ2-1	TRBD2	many	TGCGCCAGCAGTCAAGCAACTAGCGGGCCCTACAATGAGCAGTTCTTC	CASSQATSGPYNEQFF
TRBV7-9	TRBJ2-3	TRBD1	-	TGTGCCAGCACCACAGGGGTTACTATCACAGATACGCAGTATTTT	CASTTGVTITDTQYF
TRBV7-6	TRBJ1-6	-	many	TGTGCCAGCAGCTTAGATGCCAATTCACCCCTCCACTTT	CASSLDANSPLHF
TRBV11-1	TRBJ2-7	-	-	TGTGCCAGCAGCTTCGCCGGGACAAACTACGAGCAGTACTTC	CASSFAGTNYEQYF
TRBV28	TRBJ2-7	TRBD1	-	TGTGCCAGCAGCCCGCGACAGGGAAGATTCTACGAGCAGTACTTC	CASSPRQGRFYEQYF
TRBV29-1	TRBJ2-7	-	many	TGCAGCGTTGAGTCGGGTCAGACTTACGAGCAGTACTTC	CSVESGQTYEQYF
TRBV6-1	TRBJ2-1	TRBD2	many	TGTGCCAGCAGTAAGACTAGCGTCACCTACAATGAGCAGTTCTTC	CASSKTSVTYNEQFF
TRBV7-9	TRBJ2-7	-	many	TGTGCCAGCCTGGGGGGAGCCTACGAGCAGTACTTC	CASLGGAYEQYF
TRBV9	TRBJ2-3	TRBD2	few	TGTGCCAGCAGCGCGCCTAGCGGCCACACAGATACGCAGTATTTT	CASSAPSGHTDTQYF
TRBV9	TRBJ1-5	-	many	TGTGCCAGCAGCGCACACCGGGACAGCAATCAGCCCCAGCATTTT	CASSAHRDSNQPQHF
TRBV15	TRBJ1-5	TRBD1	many	TGTGCCACCAGCGGGAGAAGGGACAGCTATAGCAATCAGCCCCAGCATTTT	CATSGRRDSYSNQPQHF
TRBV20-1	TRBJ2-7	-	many	TGCAGTGCTGGGGTACGACCCGAGGGAAACTACGAGCAGTACTTC	CSAGVRPEGNYEQYF
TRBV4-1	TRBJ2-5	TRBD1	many	TGCGCCAGCAGCCGCGGGACAGGGGTCGAGACCCAGTACTTC	CASSRGTGVETQYF
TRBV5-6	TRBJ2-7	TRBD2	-	TGTGCCAGCAGCTTGGAGCTAGCGGTCTGGGAGCAGTACTTC	CASSLELAVWEQYF
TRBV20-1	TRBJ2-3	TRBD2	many	TGCAGTGCTAGTCCGGGACTAGCGAGAGCCGGGTTCACAGATACGCAGTATTTT	CSASPGLARAGFTDTQYF
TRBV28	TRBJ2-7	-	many	TGTGCCAGCATCCCTTTGCTTGCAGGGCACGAGCAGTACTTC	CASIPLLAGHEQYF
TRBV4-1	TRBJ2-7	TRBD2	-	TGCGCCAGCAGCCAAGTGGGACTAGCGGGAGTTTATGACGAGCAGTACTTC	CASSQVGLAGVYDEQYF
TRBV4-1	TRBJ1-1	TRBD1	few	TGCGCCAGCAGTATCGACAGGGGGTTGAACACTGAAGCTTTCTTT	CASSIDRGLNTEAFF
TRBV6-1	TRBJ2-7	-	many	TGTGCCAGCAGCAACAGGGTACCCTACGAGCAGTACTTC	CASSNRVPYEQYF
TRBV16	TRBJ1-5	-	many	TGTGCCAGCAGCCACCCCGAGCAGGGTGGGGGCAATCAGCCCCAGCATTTT	CASSHPEQGGGNQPQHF
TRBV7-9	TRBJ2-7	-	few	TGTGCCAGCAGCTTACCCGTTGACAACTCCTACGAGCAGTACTTC	CASSLPVDNSYEQYF
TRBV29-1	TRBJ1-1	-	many	TGCAGCGTTGAAGATCGGAGGACAGAACTTGAAGCTTTCTTT	CSVEDRRTELEAFF
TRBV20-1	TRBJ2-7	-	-	TGCAGTGCTAGAGTCCCCGACGGCTCCGGGGAGCAGTACTTC	CSARVPDGSGEQYF
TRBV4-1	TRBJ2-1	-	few	TGCGCCAGCAGCAAACCTTCCGTACCCGAGCAGTTCTTC	CASSKPSVPEQFF
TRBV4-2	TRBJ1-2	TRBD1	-	TGTGCCAGCAGCCAAGAGTTTGCCTGGACAGGGGTCGATGGCTACACCTTC	CASSQEFAWTGVDGYTF
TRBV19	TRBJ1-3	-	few	TGTGCCAGTACCCGTTATGAGGGGAGCTCTGGAAACACCATATATTTT	CASTRYEGSSGNTIYF
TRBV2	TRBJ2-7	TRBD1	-	TGTGCCAGCAGTGCGGGACAGTATACCTACGAGCAGTACTTC	CASSAGQYTYEQYF
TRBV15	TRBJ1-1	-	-	TGTGCCACCAGCAAAACAAAGTCCGGGGGCACTGAAGCTTTCTTT	CATSKTKSGGTEAFF
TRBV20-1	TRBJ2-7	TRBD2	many	TGCAGTGCTAGGTGGCTAGCGGCCTACGAGCAGTACTTC	CSARWLAAYEQYF
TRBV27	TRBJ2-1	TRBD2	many	TGTGCCAGCAGTTCCGGGACTAGCGGGGGCAATGAGCAGTTCTTC	CASSSGTSGGNEQFF
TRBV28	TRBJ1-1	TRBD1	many	TGTGCCAGCAGTACCGACAGGGGCACTGAAGCTTTCTTT	CASSTDRGTEAFF